Only a few counts were recorded for the clone carrying this TCR beta chain. As yet, its antigen is unknown. This record comes from a study of beta chain features in type 1 diabetes. General study results and limits: TCRB CDR3s were moderately but significantly shorter in Type 1 diabetes patients in all four CD4+ subsets.

Every isolated RNA sample was fully reverse transcribed, so sequencing captured expressed TCRB transcripts. The data were produced by immunoSEQ multiplex PCR, yet TCRdb's version contains in-frame clones alone and is incomplete. This sample has about 340,000 clones, with roughly 12% found just once. Per the germline V gene, CDR1 is SGHRS and CDR2 is YFSETQ. Between the trimmed V and J ends, which lost 4 bases and 8 bases, there was a span of 19 bases. This CDR3 spans 15 amino acids. This receptor was identified in a woman aged 18-29 years with type 1 diabetes. The sample taken for sequencing was naive CD4+ T cells from blood. V is TRBV5-1 and J is TRBJ2-1, with a tentative D call TRBD2 (6 bases). This CDR3 reads CASSGGSVYLDEQFF. CDR3 DNA sequence: TGCGCCAGCAGCGGAGGGTCCGTGTACCTCGATGAGCAGTTCTTC.